The rows below give T cell receptor beta chains drawn from one sample of a study of T cell responses to AZD1222 COVID-19 vaccine. This table comes from immunoSEQ multiplex PCR, and its TCRdb copy is limited to in-frame clones, with some not included. The sample gives tens of thousands of clones, around 90% of which show up once; roughly 5% is in the top ten. This material consisted of peripheral blood, taken on day 0 of MenACWY control vaccination. The origin of the receptors is an adult in good health. Both conserved end residues are part of each CDR3. The D gene is left open where the match is weak. Not every row has a clone size; where given, it reads once, few, many or a size class.

v_call	j_call	d_call	clone_size	cdr3_nt	cdr3_aa
TRBV1	TRBJ1-2	.	few	TGCACCAGCAGCCAAAATGATTGGACAGGGAACTATGGCTACACCTTC	CTSSQNDWTGNYGYTF
TRBV6-5	TRBJ2-1	TRBD2	.	TGTGCCAGCAGTTACGGGCTAGCGGGGTACAATGAGCAGTTCTTC	CASSYGLAGYNEQFF
TRBV15	TRBJ2-2	TRBD2	.	TGTGCCACCAGCAGAGAGCTAGCGGGGAGACCGGGGACCGGGGAGCTGTTTTTT	CATSRELAGRPGTGELFF
TRBV6-2/TRBV6-3	TRBJ2-7	TRBD2	.	TGTGCCAGCAGTTGGGCACTAGCGGGGGGCGCCTACGAGCAGTACTTC	CASSWALAGGAYEQYF
TRBV30	TRBJ1-3	.	.	TGTGCCTGGAGTGTTGGGGTTATAGGGGGGGCTGGAAACACCATATATTTT	CAWSVGVIGGAGNTIYF
TRBV27	TRBJ2-7	.	once	TGTGCCAGCAGTTTACCGACGGGATACGAGCAGTACTTC	CASSLPTGYEQYF
TRBV6-5	TRBJ1-5	.	.	TGTGCCAGCAGCTCTCGGACCGGGGGCCGGCCCCAGCATTTT	CASSSRTGGRPQHF
TRBV24-1	TRBJ2-2	.	.	TGTGCCACCAGTGACCCTGGGTCAAGAAACACCGGGGAGCTGTTTTTT	CATSDPGSRNTGELFF
TRBV5-1	TRBJ1-1	TRBD1	.	TGCGCCAGCAGCTGGAGACAGGGGTACACTGAAGCTTTCTTT	CASSWRQGYTEAFF
TRBV19	TRBJ1-1	TRBD1	.	TGTGCCAGTAGTATAGACCGGGACAGAGCTTTCTTT	CASSIDRDRAFF
TRBV30	TRBJ1-2	.	few	TGTGCCTGGAGTGTAGCAGGTTCTTCGAGCTACACCTTC	CAWSVAGSSSYTF
TRBV4-3	TRBJ1-5	.	.	TGCGCCAGCAGCCAATCCGTCGTAGGGGATCAGCCCCAGCATTTT	CASSQSVVGDQPQHF
TRBV5-6	TRBJ2-1	.	once	TGTGCCAGCAGCGACAGGGGAGGGAACAATGAGCAGTTCTTC	CASSDRGGNNEQFF
TRBV7-3	TRBJ2-1	TRBD2	.	TGTGCCAGCAGCTTAAGGGCTAGCGGGGTCGTCCACAATGAGCAGTTCTTC	CASSLRASGVVHNEQFF
TRBV3-1/TRBV3-2	TRBJ1-1	.	.	TGTGCCAGCAGCCAAGAGGGCGGAGGCACTGAAGCTTTCTTT	CASSQEGGGTEAFF
TRBV19	TRBJ2-7	TRBD1	.	TGTGCCAGTAGTAAACGGACAGGGGGAGGGCCGCGCGAGCAGTACTTC	CASSKRTGGGPREQYF
TRBV5-6	TRBJ1-1	TRBD1	.	TGTGCCAGCAGCTTGAGGACAGGGTTTGGGAACACTGAAGCTTTCTTT	CASSLRTGFGNTEAFF
TRBV7-8	TRBJ2-7	.	few	TGTGCCAGCAGCCCCCCATCCCCCTACGAGCAGTACTTC	CASSPPSPYEQYF
TRBV7-3	TRBJ2-3	TRBD2	.	TGTGCCAGCAGCTTAAAGCGGGGGGCGGCAGATACGCAGTATTTT	CASSLKRGAADTQYF
TRBV4-3	TRBJ1-4	.	.	TGCGCCAGCAGCCGCAGAGTGGGGATTGAAAAACTGTTTTTT	CASSRRVGIEKLFF
TRBV2	TRBJ2-2	TRBD2	.	TGTGCCAGCAGTCTAGCGGGGGGCCTCAAATACGGGGAGCTGTTTTTT	CASSLAGGLKYGELFF
TRBV7-9	TRBJ1-3	TRBD1	.	TGTGCCAGCAGCGGGTGGACAGGGCTGGGAAACACCATATATTTT	CASSGWTGLGNTIYF
TRBV14	TRBJ1-1	TRBD1	few	TGTGCCAGCAGCCCCTTAGGAAACAGGGGAAGGGACACTGAAGCTTTCTTT	CASSPLGNRGRDTEAFF
TRBV7-2	TRBJ1-2	.	.	TGTGCCAGCAGCTTAGTTGCCCAGAATAACTATGGCTACACCTTC	CASSLVAQNNYGYTF
TRBV14	TRBJ1-2	TRBD1	once	TGTGCCAGCAGCTCGCAGGGGGCGGGGGACTATGGCTACACCTTC	CASSSQGAGDYGYTF
TRBV12-3/TRBV12-4	TRBJ2-3	.	.	TGTGCCAGCAAACCCGCCGGCACAGATACGCAGTATTTT	CASKPAGTDTQYF
TRBV9	TRBJ2-1	.	.	TGTGCCAGCAGCGTAGACAATGAGCAGTTCTTC	CASSVDNEQFF